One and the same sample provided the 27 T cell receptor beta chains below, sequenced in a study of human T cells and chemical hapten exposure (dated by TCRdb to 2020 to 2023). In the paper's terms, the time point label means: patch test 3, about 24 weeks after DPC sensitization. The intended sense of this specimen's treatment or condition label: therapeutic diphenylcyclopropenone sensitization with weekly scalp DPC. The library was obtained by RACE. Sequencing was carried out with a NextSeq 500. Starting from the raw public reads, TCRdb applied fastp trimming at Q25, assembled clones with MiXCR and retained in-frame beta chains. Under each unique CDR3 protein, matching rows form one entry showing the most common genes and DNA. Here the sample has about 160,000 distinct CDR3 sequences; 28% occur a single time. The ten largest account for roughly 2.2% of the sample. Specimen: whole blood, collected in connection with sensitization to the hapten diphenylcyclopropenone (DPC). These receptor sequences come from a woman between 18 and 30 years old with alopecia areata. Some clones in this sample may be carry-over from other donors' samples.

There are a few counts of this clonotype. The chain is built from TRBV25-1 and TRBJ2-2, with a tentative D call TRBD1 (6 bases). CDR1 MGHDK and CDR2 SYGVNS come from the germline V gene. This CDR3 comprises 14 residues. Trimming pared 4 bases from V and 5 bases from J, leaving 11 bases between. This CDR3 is CASSAQGRTGELFF. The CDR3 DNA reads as TGTGCCAGCAGTGCCCAGGGGCGGACCGGGGAGCTGTTTTTT.

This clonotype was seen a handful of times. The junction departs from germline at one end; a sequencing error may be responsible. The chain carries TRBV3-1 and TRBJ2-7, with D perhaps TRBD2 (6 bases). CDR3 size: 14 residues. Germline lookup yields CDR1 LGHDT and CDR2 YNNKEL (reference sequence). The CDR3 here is CASSQGGILFEQYF. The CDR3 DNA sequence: TGTGCCAGCAGCCAGGGAGGCATACTCTTCGAGCAATACTTC.

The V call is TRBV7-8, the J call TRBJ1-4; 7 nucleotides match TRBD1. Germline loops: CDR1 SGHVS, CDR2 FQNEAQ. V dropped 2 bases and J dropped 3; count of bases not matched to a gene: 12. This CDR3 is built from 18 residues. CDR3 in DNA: TGTGCCAGCAGCTTAAGGCCCCCAGGGGGTGCGTCTAATGAAAAACTGTTTTTT. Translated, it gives CASSLRPPGGASNEKLFF.

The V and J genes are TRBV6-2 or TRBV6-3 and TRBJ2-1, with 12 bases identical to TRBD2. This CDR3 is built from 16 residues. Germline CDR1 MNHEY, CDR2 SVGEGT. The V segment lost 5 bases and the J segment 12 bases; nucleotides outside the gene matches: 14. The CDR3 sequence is CASSPPTSGSRTGQFF. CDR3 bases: TGTGCCAGCAGTCCCCCGACTAGCGGGAGCCGCACAGGGCAGTTCTTC.

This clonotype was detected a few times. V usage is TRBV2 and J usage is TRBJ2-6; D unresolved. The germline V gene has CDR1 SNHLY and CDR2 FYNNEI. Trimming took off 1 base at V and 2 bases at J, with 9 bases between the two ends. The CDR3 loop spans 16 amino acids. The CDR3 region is CASSEVRWAGANVLTF. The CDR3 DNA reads TGTGCCAGCAGTGAAGTGAGGTGGGCTGGGGCCAACGTCCTGACTTTC.

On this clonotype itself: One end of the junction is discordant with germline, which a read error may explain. The CDR3 reads CASSLEAAQGGVF. CDR3 coding DNA: TGTGCCAGCAGCTTAGAGGCTGCACAAGGGGGAGTCTTC. The rearrangement joins TRBV7-9 to TRBJ2-1; possibly TRBD1 for D (6 bases). Looked up from germline, CDR1 is SEHNR and CDR2 is FQNEAQ (reference sequence). CDR3 size: 13 residues.

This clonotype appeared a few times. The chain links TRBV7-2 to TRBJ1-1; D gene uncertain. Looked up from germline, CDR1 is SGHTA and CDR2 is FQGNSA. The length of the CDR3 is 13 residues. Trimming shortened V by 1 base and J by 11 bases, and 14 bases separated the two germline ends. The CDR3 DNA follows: TGTGCCAGCAGCTTAGGGGGTTCGTATCGGGCTTTCTTT. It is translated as CASSLGGSYRAFF.

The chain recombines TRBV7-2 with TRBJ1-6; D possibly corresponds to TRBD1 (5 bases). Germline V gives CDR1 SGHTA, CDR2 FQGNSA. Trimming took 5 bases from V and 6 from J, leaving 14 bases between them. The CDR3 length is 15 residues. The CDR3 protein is CASSHHGGGNSPLHF. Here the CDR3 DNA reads TGTGCCAGCAGCCACCACGGGGGTGGTAATTCACCCCTCCACTTT.

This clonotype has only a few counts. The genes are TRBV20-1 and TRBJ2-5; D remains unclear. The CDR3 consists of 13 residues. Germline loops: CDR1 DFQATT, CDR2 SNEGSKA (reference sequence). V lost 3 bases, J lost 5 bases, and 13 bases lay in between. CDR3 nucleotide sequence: TGCAGTGCTAGTGCGTCGGGCGGTGAGACCCAGTACTTC. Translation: CSASASGGETQYF.

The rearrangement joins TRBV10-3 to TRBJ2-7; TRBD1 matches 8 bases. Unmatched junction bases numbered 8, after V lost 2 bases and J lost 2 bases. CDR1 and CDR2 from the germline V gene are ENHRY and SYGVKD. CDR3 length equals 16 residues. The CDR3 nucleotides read TGTGCCATCAGTGAGGGGTGGGGACAGGCGACCTACGAGCAGTACTTC. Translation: CAISEGWGQATYEQYF.

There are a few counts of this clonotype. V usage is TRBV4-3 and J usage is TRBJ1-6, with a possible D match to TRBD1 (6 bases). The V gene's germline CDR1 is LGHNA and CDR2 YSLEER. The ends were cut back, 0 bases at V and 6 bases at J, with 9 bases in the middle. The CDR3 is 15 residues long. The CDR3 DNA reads TGCGCCAGCAGCCAAGATCAACAGGGTAATTCACCCCTCCACTTT. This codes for CASSQDQQGNSPLHF.

CDR3 bases: TGTGCCAGCAGTCCTCCCTGGAACACCGGGGAGCTGTTTTTT. It is translated as CASSPPWNTGELFF. V usage is TRBV12-3 or TRBV12-4 and J usage is TRBJ2-2; D is undetermined. The CDR3 is 14 residues long. Trimming removed 5 bases from V and 1 base from J, with 8 bases in between.

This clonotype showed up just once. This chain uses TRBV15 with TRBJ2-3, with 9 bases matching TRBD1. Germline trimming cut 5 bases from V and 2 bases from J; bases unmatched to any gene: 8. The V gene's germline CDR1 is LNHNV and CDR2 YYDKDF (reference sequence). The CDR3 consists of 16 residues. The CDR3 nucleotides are TGTGCCACCAGCGTCCGGGACAGGGACAACACAGATACGCAGTATTTT. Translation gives CATSVRDRDNTDTQYF. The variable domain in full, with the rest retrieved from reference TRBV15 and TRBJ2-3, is DAMVIQNPRYQVTQFGKPVTLSCSQTLNHNVMYWYQQKSSQAPKLLFHYYDKDFNNEADTPDNFQSRRPNTSFCFLDIRSPGLGDTAMYLCATSVRDRDNTDTQYFGPGTRLTVL.

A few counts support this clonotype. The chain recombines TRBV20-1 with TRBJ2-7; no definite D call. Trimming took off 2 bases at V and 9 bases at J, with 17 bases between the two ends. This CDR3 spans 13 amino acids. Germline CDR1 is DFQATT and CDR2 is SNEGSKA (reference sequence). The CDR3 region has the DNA TGCAGTGCTAGACCCGCGGTGTTACGAGGGCAGTACTTC. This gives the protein CSARPAVLRGQYF.

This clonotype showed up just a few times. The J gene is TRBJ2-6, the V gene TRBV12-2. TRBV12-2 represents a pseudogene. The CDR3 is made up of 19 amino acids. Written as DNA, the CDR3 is TGTGCAAGTCAACTATTATACCGGCGGCAGGGCTCTGGGGCCAACGTCCTGACTTTC. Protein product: CASQLLYRRQGSGANVLTF.

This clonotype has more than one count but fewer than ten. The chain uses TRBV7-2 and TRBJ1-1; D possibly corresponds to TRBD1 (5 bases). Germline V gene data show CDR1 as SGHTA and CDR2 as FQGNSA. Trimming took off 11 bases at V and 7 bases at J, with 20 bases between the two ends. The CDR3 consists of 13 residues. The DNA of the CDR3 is TGTGCCTCCCAATCCCCGGGGCTTAATGAAGCTTTCTTT. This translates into CASQSPGLNEAFF.

CDR3 protein: CSGGQSHGYTF. CDR3 bases: TGCAGCGGGGGGCAGTCCCATGGCTACACCTTC. The chain combines TRBV29-1 with TRBJ1-2; possibly TRBD1 for D (6 bases). The CDR3 spans 11 residues. V was trimmed by 7 bases and J by 6 bases, leaving 12 bases between them. Per germline, CDR1 SQVTM and CDR2 ANQGSEA.

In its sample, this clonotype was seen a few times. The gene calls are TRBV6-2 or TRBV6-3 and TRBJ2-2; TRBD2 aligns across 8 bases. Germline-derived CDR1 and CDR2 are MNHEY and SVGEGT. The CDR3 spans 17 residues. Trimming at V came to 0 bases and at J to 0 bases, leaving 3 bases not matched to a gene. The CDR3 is CASSYSPGGSNTGELFF. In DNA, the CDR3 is TGTGCCAGCAGTTACTCGCCGGGAGGGTCGAACACCGGGGAGCTGTTTTTT.

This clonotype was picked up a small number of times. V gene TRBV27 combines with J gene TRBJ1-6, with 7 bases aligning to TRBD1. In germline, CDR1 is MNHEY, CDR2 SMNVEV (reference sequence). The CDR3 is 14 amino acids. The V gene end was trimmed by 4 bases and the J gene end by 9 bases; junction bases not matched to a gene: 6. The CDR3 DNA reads TGTGCCAGCAGTTCACAGGGGAGGAGTTCACCCCTCCACTTT. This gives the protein CASSSQGRSSPLHF.

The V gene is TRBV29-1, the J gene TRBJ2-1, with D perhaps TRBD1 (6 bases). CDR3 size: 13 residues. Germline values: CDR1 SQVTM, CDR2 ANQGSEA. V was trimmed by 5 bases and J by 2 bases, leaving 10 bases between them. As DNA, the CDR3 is TGCAGCGTTTTGACAGGAGCCTACAATGAGCAGTTCTTC. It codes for CSVLTGAYNEQFF.

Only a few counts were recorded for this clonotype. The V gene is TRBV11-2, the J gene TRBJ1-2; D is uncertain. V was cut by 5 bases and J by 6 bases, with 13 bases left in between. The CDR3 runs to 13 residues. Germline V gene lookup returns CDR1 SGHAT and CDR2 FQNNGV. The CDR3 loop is CASSLDRDHGYTF. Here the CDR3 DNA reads TGTGCCAGCAGCCTCGACCGGGATCATGGCTACACCTTC.

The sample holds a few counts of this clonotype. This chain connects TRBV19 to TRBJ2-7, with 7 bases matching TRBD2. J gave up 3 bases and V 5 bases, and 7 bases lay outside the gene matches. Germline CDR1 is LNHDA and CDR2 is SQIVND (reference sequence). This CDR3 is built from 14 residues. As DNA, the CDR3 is TGTGCCAGTAGTCAACCGGGACTACTCTACGAGCAGTACTTC. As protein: CASSQPGLLYEQYF.

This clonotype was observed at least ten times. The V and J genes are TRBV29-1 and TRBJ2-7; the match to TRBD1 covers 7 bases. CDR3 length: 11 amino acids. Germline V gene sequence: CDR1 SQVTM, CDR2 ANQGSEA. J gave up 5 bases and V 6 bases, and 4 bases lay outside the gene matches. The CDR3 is CSVHRGHEQYF. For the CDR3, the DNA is TGCAGCGTCCACAGGGGACACGAGCAGTACTTC.

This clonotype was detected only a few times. The CDR3 loop reads CSVSQRFQETQYF. The CDR3 coding sequence is TGCAGCGTTTCGCAAAGGTTTCAAGAGACCCAGTACTTC. The V and J genes are TRBV29-1 and TRBJ2-5; D unresolved. The CDR3 extends over 13 amino acids. CDR1 and CDR2 from the germline V gene are SQVTM and ANQGSEA. Deletions cut 5 bases from V and 2 bases from J, with 12 bases between.

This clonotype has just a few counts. CDR3 protein: CASSQLGYNEQFF. Here the CDR3 DNA reads TGTGCCAGCAGCCAACTTGGCTACAATGAGCAGTTCTTC. This chain joins TRBV4-2 and TRBJ2-1, with D unresolved. Deletions cut 2 bases from V and 3 bases from J, with 5 bases between. CDR1 and CDR2 (germline): LGHNA, YNFKEQ. The CDR3 runs 13 residues.

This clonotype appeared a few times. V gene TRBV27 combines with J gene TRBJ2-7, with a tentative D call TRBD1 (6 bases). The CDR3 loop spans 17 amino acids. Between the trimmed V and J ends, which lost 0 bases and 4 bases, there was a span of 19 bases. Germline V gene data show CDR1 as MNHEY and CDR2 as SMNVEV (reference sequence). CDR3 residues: CASSLSIGVRGEYEQYF. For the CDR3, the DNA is TGTGCCAGCAGTTTATCGATAGGTGTCAGGGGAGAATACGAGCAGTACTTC.

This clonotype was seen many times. The CDR3 nucleotides are TGTGCCAGCAGCCTGAGGACAGGGATGTTTGAAAAACTGTTTTTT. Translated, it gives CASSLRTGMFEKLFF. This rearrangement joins TRBV3-1 to TRBJ1-4; 8 bases match TRBD1. V shed 4 bases and J 7 bases; nucleotides not matched to a gene: 8. The V gene's germline CDR1 is LGHDT and CDR2 YNNKEL (reference sequence). The CDR3 length is 15 residues.